This T cell receptor (beta chain) derives from a study of cytomegalovirus exposure and HLA in healthy donors. Overall study: The roughly 670 first-cohort repertoires shared a platform with the 110 or so validation repertoires, as reported in a later analysis.

With V trimmed by 4 bases and J by 4 bases, 6 bases remained unmatched. The CDR3 loop spans 16 amino acids. Germline CDR1 SGHRS, CDR2 YFSETQ. Using immunoSEQ multiplex PCR, the repertoire was profiled, and TCRdb retains in-frame clones only, with some absent. The sample contains 150,000 or so clones, around 89% of which appear only once. This receptor was taken from a woman aged 30 to 39 in good health and CMV-seropositive. The chain recombines TRBV5-1 with TRBJ2-5; 14 bases are shared with TRBD2. Sequenced sample: PBMCs. The CDR3 reads CASSGAGTSGRETQYF. Here the CDR3 DNA reads TGCGCCAGCAGCGGAGCCGGGACTAGCGGGAGAGAGACCCAGTACTTC.